These 8 T cell receptor beta chains came from one sample sequenced in a study of technical replicates of blood from four donors. Data came from immunoSEQ multiplex PCR; TCRdb stores just in-frame clones and leaves some out. The sample yields under 95,000 clones, around 96% seen once. Sequenced material: T cells isolated from PBMCs. The receptors stem from a human donor in good health.

This rearrangement joins TRBV5-4 to TRBJ1-1, with D possibly matching TRBD1 (5 bases). Germline V gene data show CDR1 as SGHNT and CDR2 as YYREEE (reference sequence). The CDR3 totals 12 residues. V was shortened by 7 bases and J by 4 bases, with 11 bases between the two germline ends. DNA for the CDR3: TGTGCCAGCTCGGCAGGGCGCACTGAAGCTTTCTTT. This codes for CASSAGRTEAFF.

This sequence joins TRBV13 and TRBJ2-7; TRBD2 agrees at 10 bases. Germline loops: CDR1 PRHDT, CDR2 FYEKMQ (reference sequence). The length of the CDR3 is 16 residues. V lost 4 bases, J lost 5 bases, and 11 bases stayed unmatched. CDR3 residues: CASSSSAGGPYDEQYF. The CDR3 DNA follows: TGTGCCAGCAGCTCGTCAGCGGGGGGGCCTTACGACGAGCAGTACTTC.

The chain combines TRBV10-1 with TRBJ1-3, with D perhaps matching TRBD1 (5 bases). With 11 bases removed from V and 0 bases from J, the gap between germline ends came to 20 bases. The V gene's germline CDR1 is WNHNN and CDR2 SYGVQD (reference sequence). The CDR3 is 16 amino acids. The DNA of the CDR3 is TGCGCCTGGTGTCGAGAGGACACCTACTCTGGAAACACCATATATTTT. It translates to CAWCREDTYSGNTIYF.

The genes are TRBV7-9 and TRBJ2-2; possible D gene TRBD2, 5 bases. Germline CDR1 SEHNR, CDR2 FQNEAQ (reference sequence). V was clipped by 5 bases and J by 2 bases, with 9 bases between them. The CDR3 covers 14 residues. The CDR3 here is CASSRTANTGELFF. The CDR3 DNA reads as TGTGCCAGCAGCCGGACTGCTAACACCGGGGAGCTGTTTTTT.

This chain joins TRBV5-1 and TRBJ2-3, with D perhaps matching TRBD2 (7 bases). Germline CDR1 and CDR2: SGHRS and YFSETQ. The V gene lost 0 bases and the J gene lost 0 bases, with 11 bases spanning the gap. The CDR3 contains 16 residues. The DNA for the CDR3 is TGCGCCAGCAGCTTGGACCCGGGGGGCAGCACAGATACGCAGTATTTT. This sequence encodes CASSLDPGGSTDTQYF.

In this sample, this clone turned up once. V is TRBV12-5 and J is TRBJ2-1; 14 bases match TRBD2. The CDR3 spans 17 residues. In germline, CDR1 is LGHNT, CDR2 FRNRAP. V shed 4 bases and J 8 bases; nucleotides not matched to a gene: 10. In DNA, the CDR3 is TGTGCTAGTGGTTCCGGACTAGCGGGGGGAGTGATGTATGAGCAGTTCTTC. Protein product: CASGSGLAGGVMYEQFF.

The chain joins TRBV19 to TRBJ1-2, with TRBD1 matching 7 bases. V shed 3 bases and J 4 bases; nucleotides not matched to a gene: 11. The germline V gene encodes CDR1 LNHDA and CDR2 SQIVND (reference sequence). This CDR3 has 16 amino acids. The CDR3 protein is CASSIPHRGERYGYTF. In nucleotides, the CDR3 is TGTGCCAGTAGTATCCCCCACAGGGGCGAACGCTATGGCTACACCTTC.

The chain joins TRBV4-2 to TRBJ2-1; D perhaps matches TRBD2 (6 bases). This CDR3 has 16 amino acids. The germline V and J ends were trimmed by 0 bases and 1 base, with 10 bases remaining between them. CDR1 is LGHNA, CDR2 YNFKEQ, per germline. The CDR3 sequence is CASSQDGLNSYNEQFF. For the CDR3, the DNA is TGTGCCAGCAGCCAAGATGGACTAAATTCCTACAATGAGCAGTTCTTC.